The 5 T cell receptor beta chains in this list originate from one sample, sequenced in a study of blood T cells in healthy people across ages. Next came a second PCR, run for about 7 to 11 cycles, which used a sample-barcoded 5' primer along with a J-beta primer mix. TCRdb recomputed calls from the 5' RACE reads with MiXCR, one row per CDR3 protein. The sample contains roughly 500,000 distinct CDR3 sequences, 25% to 30% of which appear only once. The sample taken for sequencing was blood. The source of these receptors is an older woman in good health.

Concerning this clonotype: An end of the junction differs from the germline gene, which may be a read error. CDR3 residues: CASSPSRSLAYNEHFF. The DNA for the CDR3 is TGTGCCAGCTCACCCTCTCGTTCGCTAGCCTACAATGAGCATTTCTTC. The V gene is TRBV18, the J gene TRBJ2-5; TRBD2 is a possible D gene (5 bases). Germline CDR1 KGHSH, CDR2 LQKENI. The CDR3 is 16 amino acids.

Concerning this clonotype: This may stem from a read error, because a much larger clone lies one nucleotide away. The V gene is TRBV7-2, the J gene TRBJ1-1; D is undetermined. Germline values: CDR1 SGHTA, CDR2 FQGNSA. V lost 4 bases and J lost 8, with 14 bases in between. The CDR3 sequence is 13 residues long. The CDR3 is CASSCFGAAEAFF. CDR3 nucleotides: TGTGCCAGCAGCTGCTTTGGAGCTGCCGAAGCTTTCTTT.

This clonotype was observed a few times. This chain joins TRBV5-1 and TRBJ2-2; TRBD1 might be the D (6 bases). The V end lost 1 base, the J end lost 0 bases, and 13 bases lay between the germline ends. There are 17 residues in the CDR3. Germline CDR1 is SGHRS and CDR2 is YFSETQ. CDR3: CASSLSPGASNTGELFF. CDR3 nucleotides: TGCGCCAGCAGCTTGTCGCCAGGGGCGTCGAACACCGGGGAGCTGTTTTTT.

This clonotype is a singleton in its sample. The chain employs TRBV29-1 and TRBJ2-3, with 8 bases matching TRBD1. J gave up 2 bases and V 1 base, and 5 bases lay outside the gene matches. The CDR3 runs 15 residues. Germline CDR1 is SQVTM and CDR2 is ANQGSEA. The chain's CDR3 is CSVEGDRTSTDTQYF. The DNA of the CDR3 is TGCAGCGTTGAAGGGGACAGGACTTCCACAGATACGCAGTATTTT.

This sequence joins TRBV4-2 and TRBJ2-1; tentative D call: TRBD2 (6 bases). V lost 7 bases, J lost 6 bases, and 25 bases lay in between. The CDR3 is 17 amino acids. The germline gives CDR1 LGHNA, CDR2 YNFKEQ. This CDR3 reads CASTLSGGGGGLNEQFF. In DNA form, the CDR3 reads TGTGCCAGCACCCTAAGCGGAGGAGGAGGAGGGCTCAATGAGCAGTTCTTC.